Sequencing of this T cell receptor beta chain was carried out in a study of control samples from healthy donors and cancer patients (TCRdb year 2020). The CDR3 holds 15 amino acids from the cysteine to the phenylalanine. Only the CDR3 portion is preserved as DNA: 45 bases, with reading frame beginning at the first base. V is clipped by 0 bases and J by 6 bases, and the sequence between their germline boundaries is 11 bases long. CDR1 and CDR2 were assigned from the germline V gene as KGHDR and SFDVKD. About this clone: Its antigen is unknown. No clone much larger than this one lies a single base away; base qualities are absent.

The library was generated by the immunoSEQ multiplex PCR assay. The clones in this table, taken by TCRdb from immuneACCESS, are in-frame only. Not every clone is retained; where verified, under half of the shortfall comes from an unresolved V gene, and the cause of the rest is unknown. Across this sample there are approximately 170,000 clones, with approximately 90% seen only once. The ten largest clonotypes hold more than 1.3% of the sample. The rearranged segments are TRBV24-1 and TRBJ2-1, with TRBD1 as a weak D call on 5 bases. This TCR came from a man younger than 40 in good health. The sequenced material came from blood. The sequenced DNA is TGTGCCACCAGTGATTTGGCAGGGCTCGGCAATGAGCAGTTCTTC. This gives the protein CATSDLAGLGNEQFF.